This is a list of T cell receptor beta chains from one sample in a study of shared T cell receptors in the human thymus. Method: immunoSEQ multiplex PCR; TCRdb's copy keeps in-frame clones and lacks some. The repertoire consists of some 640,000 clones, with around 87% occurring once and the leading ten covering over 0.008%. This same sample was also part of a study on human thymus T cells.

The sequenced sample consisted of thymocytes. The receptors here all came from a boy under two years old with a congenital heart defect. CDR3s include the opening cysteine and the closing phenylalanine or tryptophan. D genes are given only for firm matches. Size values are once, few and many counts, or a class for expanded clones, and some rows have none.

TGCGCCAGCAGCCCGGGACTAGTTGAGGACGAGCAGTACTTC	CASSPGLVEDEQYF	NA	TRBD2	TRBV5-1	TRBJ2-7
TGCGCCAGCAGCCTCGACGGGAGAGTCCAGTATGGCTACACCTTC	CASSLDGRVQYGYTF	few	NA	TRBV5-1	TRBJ1-2
TGCGCTAGCATCGGACAGGGGCGGTCAAATCAGCCCCAGCATTTT	CASIGQGRSNQPQHF	NA	TRBD1	TRBV10-1	TRBJ1-5
TGTGCCAGCTCACCGGGACAGGGGTACTATGGCTACACCTTC	CASSPGQGYYGYTF	NA	TRBD1	TRBV18	TRBJ1-2
TGTGCCAGCTCAACAGGGGCGGCAGGCAACACCGGGGAGCTGTTTTTT	CASSTGAAGNTGELFF	NA	TRBD1	TRBV18	TRBJ2-2
TGTGCCAGCAGCTTAGCACAGGGGGCGCGGAGTGAAAAACTGTTTTTT	CASSLAQGARSEKLFF	NA	TRBD1	TRBV7-2	TRBJ1-4
TGTGCCTGGAGTTTAGGCACTAGCGGAAACTCCTACGAGCAGTACTTC	CAWSLGTSGNSYEQYF	NA	TRBD2	TRBV30	TRBJ2-7
TGTGCCAGCAGGCCAGATCGGGGATCCAAAAACATTCAGTACTTC	CASRPDRGSKNIQYF	NA	NA	TRBV28	TRBJ2-4
TGCGCCAGCAGCCACAGATTCTCTCAGGGCAGTAGCAATCAGCCCCAGCATTTT	CASSHRFSQGSSNQPQHF	once	NA	TRBV4-3	TRBJ1-5
TGCGCCAGCAGCCAAGCTCAACAGGCCTACAATGAGCAGTTCTTC	CASSQAQQAYNEQFF	NA	NA	TRBV4-3	TRBJ2-1
TGCGCCAGCAGCCAAGAGACATTCGGCAGGGAGGAATGGTGGAATTCACCCCTCCACTTT	CASSQETFGREEWWNSPLHF	NA	NA	TRBV4-1	TRBJ1-6
TGTGCCAGCAGTGCCGGGTGGAAGCGGGAGTTGTGGCTCGACGAGCAGTACTTC	CASSAGWKRELWLDEQYF	NA	TRBD2	TRBV27	TRBJ2-7
TGTGCTAGTGGGTTAGCGGGCCAGTATTTT	CASGLAGQYF	once	TRBD2	TRBV12-5	TRBJ2-3
TGTGCCAGCAGCCCCCCCGGACAGGACGTGAACACTGAAGCTTTCTTT	CASSPPGQDVNTEAFF	NA	TRBD1	TRBV7-2	TRBJ1-1
TGTGCCAGCACCCCTGACAAGCTCCGAGAGACCCAGTACTTC	CASTPDKLRETQYF	NA	NA	TRBV6-5	TRBJ2-5
TGCGCCAGCAGTGAGTCGGGACAGGGTGGTGGCTACACCTTC	CASSESGQGGGYTF	NA	TRBD1	TRBV10-2	TRBJ1-2
TGCAGTGGGGCGATAGGATACATTCAGTACTTC	CSGAIGYIQYF	once	NA	TRBV20-1	TRBJ2-4
TGTGCCAGCAGCTGGAGCACTAGCGGGCCCGCCTACGAGCAGTACTTC	CASSWSTSGPAYEQYF	NA	TRBD2	TRBV5-4	TRBJ2-7
TGTGCCAGCACCCCACAGGGGTCTAGGAGCTCCTACGAGCAGTACTTC	CASTPQGSRSSYEQYF	NA	TRBD1	TRBV28	TRBJ2-7
TGTGCCAGTAGTGAGAACTATCAGCCCCAGCATTTT	CASSENYQPQHF	NA	NA	TRBV19	TRBJ1-5
TGCGCCAGCAGCTTGCTTCCAGTAGCGGGAGTTGCGTACGAGCAGTACTTC	CASSLLPVAGVAYEQYF	NA	TRBD2	TRBV5-1	TRBJ2-7
TGCGCCAGCAGCCAAGAAAGGACTAGCGGGAAGAGAGGCCTAGCCAAAAACATTCAGTACTTC	CASSQERTSGKRGLAKNIQYF	NA	TRBD2	TRBV4-1	TRBJ2-4
TGCAGCGTTGAAGTCTGCCCGGGAGGGTTAGCCAAAAACATTCAGTACTTC	CSVEVCPGGLAKNIQYF	NA	TRBD2	TRBV29-1	TRBJ2-4
TGTGCCAGCAGTTTACATAGGGGTGAGGAGACCCAGTACTTC	CASSLHRGEETQYF	NA	NA	TRBV7-9	TRBJ2-5
TGTGCCAGCAGTCACGAGGGGGGGACCACCGGGGAGCTGTTTTTT	CASSHEGGTTGELFF	NA	NA	TRBV28	TRBJ2-2
TGTGCCAGCAGCCCAAGCGGGTGGAGCTCCTACGAGCAGTACTTC	CASSPSGWSSYEQYF	few	NA	TRBV14	TRBJ2-7
TGTGCCAGCAGCCGACAGGGGACGCATGGCTACACCTTC	CASSRQGTHGYTF	NA	TRBD1	TRBV27	TRBJ1-2
TGCGCCAGCAGCCAAGAAAGGCCCGGGACTAGCGGGGGGATCAAAAACATTCAGTACTTC	CASSQERPGTSGGIKNIQYF	NA	TRBD2	TRBV4-3	TRBJ2-4
TGTGCCAGCAGCTTAGATCGTCTAGCGAGACAAGAGACCCAGTACTTC	CASSLDRLARQETQYF	NA	NA	TRBV11-2	TRBJ2-5
TGTGCCACCAGCAAACAGGGGAGAGGGCATGCAACTAATGAAAAACTGTTTTTT	CATSKQGRGHATNEKLFF	NA	TRBD1	TRBV15	TRBJ1-4
TGCAGCGTTGTGGTAGGGAGCGGCGGGGAGCTGTTTTTT	CSVVVGSGGELFF	NA	NA	TRBV29-1	TRBJ2-2